This T cell receptor (beta chain) was captured in a study of blood T cell repertoires in COVID-19 (dated by TCRdb to 2019 to 2021). General notes on the study: Samples from collaborators originated in the United States, Italy and Spain and spanned both the acute and convalescent phases of COVID-19. The sample metadata nearly always contained a de-identified subject ID, COVID-19 status, age in years and sex. Samples came from the ongoing ImmuneRACE study (first 160 participants) plus 1,254 subjects from 6 global collaborators. Where HLA class I and class II types were available, the types were taken from metadata supplied by the sample provider, not from assay-based typing. The prospective study material was composed of cDNA or gDNA derived from T cells, B-cell-depleted T cells, or PBMCs. The repertoires were made available in a free public database intended to serve as a resource for research on the immune response to SARS-CoV-2. Deeply sampled blood TCRbeta repertoires from subjects exposed to, actively infected with, or recovered from COVID-19 were included in the dataset. What the study reported, not specific to this receptor: Clinical and demographic metadata were provided uncurated, with the amount varying by source and participant.

Between the V and J ends, shortened by 2 bases and 2 bases respectively, the junction contains 8 bases. The CDR3, from cysteine to phenylalanine, totals 14 residues. Solely the CDR3 DNA is kept, with 42 bases framed from the first base. CDR1 and CDR2 (SGHTA, FQGTGA) derive from the germline V gene. As concerns this clone: Its antigen remains undetermined. Base qualities are not at hand, and no much larger clone is one base apart.

Enrolling through a virtual design, the prospective study's participants ranged in age from roughly 18 to 90 years and lived across roughly 23 United States geographic areas. Cohort assignment in the prospective study relied on participant-reported clinical history from a screening survey and a study questionnaire. Recovered participants in ImmuneRACE Cohort 3 were defined by two consecutive negative NP/OP PCR tests, clearance by a healthcare professional, or resolution of symptoms. In the prospective study, mobile phlebotomists collected whole blood, serum and a nasopharyngeal or oropharyngeal swab from each participant. Additional blood draws and questionnaires over an approximately two-month period could optionally be provided by prospective study participants. Blood samples from the prospective study were shipped frozen or at room temperature prior to DNA extraction. The immunoSEQ Assay, a bias-controlled multiplex PCR, was used to amplify TCRbeta CDR3 regions from genomic DNA. The authors' pipeline ran thus. The number of nucleated cells in each sample was estimated by amplification of reference gene primers within the assay. To quantify the absolute abundance of each unique TCRbeta CDR3 rearrangement, sequence reads were collapsed and filtered. For each sample, productive Simpson clonality was calculated as the square root of Simpson's diversity index over productive rearrangements. In TCRdb, the immuneACCESS table is reduced to in-frame sequences with V and J assigned. These tables do not hold every clone; where another copy was compared, an unresolved V gene accounts for under half, and the others remain unexplained. That table furnishes V, J and clone size, whereas the DNA furnished D and trimming. This sample comprises more than 450,000 clones, around 87% of them detected only once. Approximately 0.7% of the sample lies in the top ten.

This clonotype was sampled from a young woman who had recovered from COVID-19. The sequenced material came from PBMCs or T cells enriched from blood (not recorded which). The sequence links TRBV7-3 to TRBJ2-3; the D gene lacks a confident call. The CDR3 in this case is CASSLAANTDTQYF. Read as DNA, the sequence is TGTGCCAGCAGCTTAGCCGCGAACACAGATACGCAGTATTTT.